This TCR beta chain was found in a study of T cell changes during pregnancy in multiple sclerosis. Sequenced by immunoSEQ multiplex PCR; TCRdb stores in-frame clones only, minus some. The sample has approximately 100,000 clones, approximately 91% seen once; the top ten hold 3.1%. This CDR3 is 17 amino acids long. Per germline, CDR1 KGHSH and CDR2 LQKENI. V dropped 5 bases and J dropped 0; count of bases not matched to a gene: 5. This receptor was taken from a female donor with multiple sclerosis, enrolled in a pregnancy study. This chain links TRBV18 with TRBJ2-1; 12 bases fit TRBD2. The sample in question was peripheral blood, obtained in the second trimester of pregnancy. CDR3 sequence: CASSRTSGASSYNEQFF. The DNA for the CDR3 is TGTGCCAGCTCAAGGACTAGCGGGGCGAGCTCCTACAATGAGCAGTTCTTC.